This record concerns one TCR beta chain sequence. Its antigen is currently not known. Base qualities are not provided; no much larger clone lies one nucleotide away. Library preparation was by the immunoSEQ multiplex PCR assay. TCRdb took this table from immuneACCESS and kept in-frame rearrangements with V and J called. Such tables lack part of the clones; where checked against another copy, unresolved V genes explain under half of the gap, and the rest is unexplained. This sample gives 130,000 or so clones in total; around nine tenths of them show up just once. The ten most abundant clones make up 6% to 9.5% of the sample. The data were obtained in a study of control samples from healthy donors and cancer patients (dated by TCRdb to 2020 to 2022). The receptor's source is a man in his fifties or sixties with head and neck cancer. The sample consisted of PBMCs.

The nucleotide sequence reads as follows: TGTGCCAGCAGTCCCCGGGGGGCAGCAGGCAATCAGCCCCAGCATTTT. This sequence encodes CASSPRGAAGNQPQHF. This chain joins TRBV6-2 or TRBV6-3 to TRBJ1-5; the best D guess is TRBD1, with 6 bases matching. The CDR3 runs 16 residues from the cysteine to the phenylalanine. The only DNA kept is the CDR3, 48 bases in frame from the first base. Reading the germline V gene gives CDR1 MNHEY and CDR2 SVGEGT. Cut back by 5 bases and 2 bases, the V and J ends lie 16 bases apart.